This section outlines one T cell receptor beta chain sequence together with its context. The clone's antigen remains unknown. The sample holds no much larger clone one base away, and base qualities are not on file. The sample comes from a study of T cell changes during pregnancy in multiple sclerosis (dated 2019 in TCRdb). In terms of the full investigation: The study examined how the T cell repertoire changed over the course of pregnancy in women with multiple sclerosis.

The CDR3 numbers 13 residues from cysteine through phenylalanine. Solely the CDR3 DNA is kept, with 39 bases framed from the first base. The germline V gene provides CDR1 MGHRA and CDR2 YSYEKL. V ends up 8 bases short and J 7 bases short, with an unmatched junction base count of 6. Library preparation used the immunoSEQ multiplex PCR assay. TCRdb carries this immuneACCESS record with in-frame sequences only. Its versions omit some clonotypes, under half of them owing to an unresolved V gene in the studies checked, with the rest unexplained. The sample data list tens of thousands of clones, and 92% of these were observed just once. In total, the top ten clones hold around 1.6% of the sample.

The sequence derives from a female donor in good health, enrolled as a control in a pregnancy study. The chain is made from TRBV4-1 and TRBJ2-2, and 8 junction bases match TRBD2. The input for sequencing was peripheral blood, taken in the first trimester of pregnancy. The CDR3 protein sequence reads: CASSRGGRGELFF. The DNA sequence follows: TGCGCCAGCTCCCGGGGGGGTCGCGGGGAGCTGTTTTTT.